These 25 T cell receptor beta chains were sequenced from one sample in a study of control samples from healthy donors and cancer patients (dated by TCRdb to the early 2020s). Library construction relied on the immunoSEQ multiplex PCR assay. In its TCRdb copy, this immuneACCESS table keeps in-frame sequences only and misses some clones. Where compared with another copy, unresolved V genes explain less than half of these, and the others have no known cause. Present in this sample are 100,000 to 150,000 clones, about 93% of which were seen just once. 1.5% to 2% of the sample goes to the ten largest clones. Sample: PBMCs. Receptors originate from a man aged 45-65 years with head and neck cancer.

The table lists this clone with a count of one. The chain employs TRBV6-4 and TRBJ1-5, with 9 bases fitting TRBD1. With V trimmed by 4 bases and J by 9 bases, 10 bases remained unmatched. Germline V gives CDR1 MRHNA, CDR2 SNTAGT. The CDR3 loop spans 15 amino acids. The CDR3 DNA reads as TGTGCCAGCAGTGCCCCGGGACAGGGAGGACCGCCCCAGCATTTT. Its translation is CASSAPGQGGPPQHF.

The chain is built from TRBV20-1 and TRBJ2-1, with D perhaps assigned TRBD1 or TRBD2 (5 bases each). V was pared by 3 bases and J by 6 bases, with 15 bases between. The CDR3 runs to 14 residues. Germline V lookup: CDR1 DFQATT, CDR2 SNEGSKA (reference sequence). The CDR3 loop reads CSASGGLFSNEQFF. Here the CDR3 DNA reads TGCAGTGCTAGTGGGGGTCTCTTCTCCAATGAGCAGTTCTTC.

This clone was detected only once. The chain carries TRBV24-1 and TRBJ2-3; 9 positions agree with TRBD2. Losses at the gene ends were 5 bases for V and 5 bases for J; bases not matched to a gene: 10. The CDR3 is made up of 16 amino acids. Germline V gene lookup returns CDR1 KGHDR and CDR2 SFDVKD. The CDR3 nucleotides are TGTGCCACCAGTGGGCCCTCGCGGGGGGGCATAGATACGCAGTATTTT. This codes for CATSGPSRGGIDTQYF.

The chain combines TRBV3-1 (or the pseudogene TRBV3-2) with TRBJ2-3; D is undetermined. The ends were cut back, 1 base at V and 1 base at J, with 6 bases in the middle. Germline V gene sequence: CDR1 LGHDT, CDR2 YNNKEL (reference sequence). This CDR3 is built from 14 residues. The CDR3 DNA sequence: TGTGCCAGCAGCCAAGTAGCCCGCACAGATACGCAGTATTTT. It encodes CASSQVARTDTQYF.

The chain uses TRBV28 and TRBJ2-7, with a weak D call TRBD1 (5 bases). Trimming took off 5 bases at V and 2 bases at J, with 10 bases between the two ends. This CDR3 contains 13 residues. The germline V gene has CDR1 MDHEN and CDR2 SYDVKM. CDR3 residues: CASSIRGTYEQYF. The CDR3 DNA sequence: TGTGCCAGCAGTATAAGGGGTACCTACGAGCAGTACTTC.

This rearrangement joins TRBV6-2 or TRBV6-3 to TRBJ2-3, with no clear D. Trimming cost V 6 bases and J 5 bases, with 9 bases left between them. The CDR3 loop spans 12 amino acids. Germline values: CDR1 MNHEY, CDR2 SVGEGT. The CDR3 loop is CASSFHEDTQYF. The CDR3 DNA follows: TGTGCCAGCAGCTTCCACGAAGATACGCAGTATTTT.

V and J are TRBV7-3 and TRBJ1-2, with 7 positions matching TRBD1. V was pared by 1 base and J by 2 bases, with 7 bases of the junction left unmatched. Per the germline V gene, CDR1 is SGHTA and CDR2 is FQGTGA. The CDR3 totals 16 residues. The CDR3 spells CASSLSSLGQNYGYTF. The CDR3 bases are TGTGCCAGCAGCTTAAGTTCTTTGGGACAGAACTATGGCTACACCTTC.

This chain joins TRBV6-5 and TRBJ1-1, with D perhaps matching TRBD1 (5 bases). The CDR3 covers 15 residues. The germline CDR1 and CDR2 sequences are MNHEY and SVGAGI. V dropped 0 bases and J dropped 6 bases, with 14 bases sitting between them. The CDR3 region is CASSYSGGFGSEAFF. Here the CDR3 DNA reads TGTGCCAGCAGTTACTCGGGGGGTTTCGGTTCTGAAGCTTTCTTT.

This clone has only a few counts. The chain combines TRBV18 with TRBJ2-1; D may be TRBD2 (6 bases). The CDR3 extends over 13 amino acids. CDR1 is KGHSH and CDR2 is LQKENI in the germline V gene. With 0 bases removed from V and 7 bases from J, the gap between germline ends came to 7 bases. The CDR3 bases are TGTGCCAGCTCACCACCGAGCGGGAATGAGCAGTTCTTC. Translation gives CASSPPSGNEQFF.

Written as DNA, the CDR3 is TGTGCCAGCAGTGAAGTGGCGAAGGGGACAGTCAATGAAAAACTGTTTTTT. It specifies CASSEVAKGTVNEKLFF. The chain joins TRBV6-1 to TRBJ1-4; the match to TRBD1 covers 7 bases. CDR3 length: 17 residues. Germline values: CDR1 MNHNS, CDR2 SASEGT. The V gene end was trimmed by 1 base and the J gene end by 5 bases; junction bases not matched to a gene: 10.

V is TRBV6-2 or TRBV6-3 and J is TRBJ1-5; 7 nucleotides agree with TRBD1. In germline, CDR1 is MNHEY, CDR2 SVGEGT. Trimming at V came to 0 bases and at J to 3 bases, leaving 8 bases not matched to a gene. CDR3 length equals 17 residues. In nucleotides, the CDR3 is TGTGCCAGCAGTTACTCCAGGGGGTGGGTCGACAATCAGCCCCAGCATTTT. Translated: CASSYSRGWVDNQPQHF.

The chain has TRBV9 and TRBJ1-4; 8 bases match TRBD1. V shed 0 bases and J 8 bases; nucleotides not matched to a gene: 3. The germline gives CDR1 SGDLS, CDR2 YYNGEE. CDR3 length: 14 amino acids. In DNA form, the CDR3 reads TGTGCCAGCAGCGTAGCAGGGGGCCGAGAAAAACTGTTTTTT. Translating it yields CASSVAGGREKLFF.

The chain links TRBV29-1 to TRBJ2-5; D unresolved. There are 14 residues in the CDR3. Trimming removed 4 bases from V and 1 base from J, with 13 bases in between. The germline gives CDR1 SQVTM, CDR2 ANQGSEA. The CDR3 sequence: CSVALLSIQETQYF. The CDR3, as DNA: TGCAGCGTTGCATTGCTTAGCATCCAAGAGACCCAGTACTTC.

This clone occurred once. The chain couples TRBV30 to TRBJ1-2; tentative D call: TRBD1 (5 bases). Looked up from germline, CDR1 is GTSNPN and CDR2 is SVGIG (reference sequence). Trimming stripped 2 bases from V and 8 bases from J, with 18 bases between. This CDR3 comprises 14 residues. The CDR3 spells CAWSPGGVGVGYTF. Written as DNA, the CDR3 is TGTGCCTGGAGTCCCGGGGGGGTCGGGGTAGGCTACACCTTC.

This clone was counted once. The genes are TRBV6-5 and TRBJ1-2; TRBD1 is a possible D gene (5 bases). V shed 6 bases and J shed 6 bases, with 11 bases lying between them. Germline V gene data show CDR1 as MNHEY and CDR2 as SVGAGI. The CDR3 runs 12 residues. The CDR3 coding sequence is TGTGCCAGCAGCGGCCGGGGGGATGGCTACACCTTC. It specifies CASSGRGDGYTF.

This clone was seen once. This chain joins TRBV7-2 and TRBJ1-2, with D perhaps TRBD1 (6 bases). The CDR3 loop spans 15 amino acids. Between the trimmed V and J ends, which lost 5 bases and 4 bases, there was a span of 17 bases. Germline CDR1 and CDR2: SGHTA and FQGNSA. The CDR3 region is CASSPEVGGGYGYTF. The CDR3 coding sequence is TGTGCCAGCAGCCCCGAGGTAGGGGGTGGCTATGGCTACACCTTC.

The rearrangement links TRBV5-4 to TRBJ2-1; 11 bases align to TRBD2. The germline V gene has CDR1 SGHNT and CDR2 YYREEE (reference sequence). Trimming took 3 bases from V and 1 from J; bases not matched to a gene: 6. This CDR3 is built from 17 residues. CDR3 amino acids: CASSSAGTSGSYNEQFF. DNA of the CDR3: TGTGCCAGCAGCTCAGCCGGGACTAGCGGTTCCTACAATGAGCAGTTCTTC.

On this clone: Likely a read error: the CDR3 ends without its conserved phenylalanine or tryptophan. The DNA is left out, because the CDR3 cannot be placed on it with certainty; the CDR3 is given as TCRdb lists it. This chain joins TRBV3-1 (or the pseudogene TRBV3-2) and TRBJ1-2; the table's D call, TRBD1, has no DNA check behind it. Germline V gene lookup returns CDR1 LGHDT and CDR2 YNNKEL (reference sequence). With termini counted, the CDR3 has 8 amino acids. The CDR3 sequence: CASSPDRA.

This chain links TRBV30 with TRBJ1-1, with TRBD1 matching 10 bases. CDR1 is GTSNPN and CDR2 is SVGIG in the germline V gene (reference sequence). The CDR3 runs to 13 residues. Germline trimming cut 4 bases from V and 5 bases from J; bases unmatched to any gene: 4. DNA for the CDR3: TGTGCCTGGACCAAGGACAGGGGGACTGAAGCTTTCTTT. It translates to CAWTKDRGTEAFF.

The chain has TRBV9 and TRBJ2-7, with D possibly TRBD1 on 6 matching bases. The CDR3 runs 14 residues. CDR1 is SGDLS, CDR2 YYNGEE, per germline. V was shortened by 0 bases and J by 3 bases, with 10 bases between the two germline ends. CDR3 nucleotides: TGTGCCAGCAGCGTAGGGACAGATTACTACGAGCAGTACTTC. Protein sequence: CASSVGTDYYEQYF.

This clone was found a few times. The V call is TRBV3-1 (or the pseudogene TRBV3-2), the J call TRBJ1-4, with D perhaps TRBD1 (6 bases). Germline V gene sequence: CDR1 LGHDT, CDR2 YNNKEL (reference sequence). V shed 1 base and J shed 8 bases, with 11 bases lying between them. This CDR3 contains 14 residues. CDR3 region: CASSQVQGREKLFF. CDR3 nucleotide sequence: TGTGCCAGCAGCCAAGTCCAGGGGAGGGAAAAACTGTTTTTT.

The V gene is TRBV11-3, the J gene TRBJ2-7; no firm D call. The CDR3 contains 13 residues. The germline gives CDR1 SGHNT, CDR2 YENEEA. V lost 1 base, J lost 3 bases, and 7 bases lay in between. CDR3 bases: TGTGCCAGCAGCTTAGGATCGCACTACGAGCAGTACTTC. The encoded protein is CASSLGSHYEQYF. Together with reference TRBV11-3 and TRBJ2-7, the CDR3 gives the full variable domain: EAGVVQSPRYKIIEKKQPVAFWCNPISGHNTLYWYLQNLGQGPELLIRYENEEAVDDSQLPKDRFSAERLKGVDSTLKIQPAELGDSAVYLCASSLGSHYEQYFGPGTRLTVT.

The chain couples TRBV13 to TRBJ2-7; 8 bases fit TRBD2. CDR1 and CDR2 (germline): PRHDT, FYEKMQ (reference sequence). The length of the CDR3 is 14 residues. The junction had 3 bases not matched to a gene; V was cut back by 4 bases and J by 1 base. The CDR3 reads CASSSTGGSYEQYF. The CDR3 nucleotides read TGTGCCAGCAGCTCGACGGGGGGGTCCTACGAGCAGTACTTC.

The DNA of the CDR3 is TGTGCCAGTAGTTCGAACACTGAAGCTTTCTTT. It specifies CASSSNTEAFF. The chain has TRBV19 and TRBJ1-1; D call uncertain. Per the germline V gene, CDR1 is LNHDA and CDR2 is SQIVND (reference sequence). There are 11 residues in the CDR3. V shed 5 bases and J shed 1 base, with 2 bases lying between them.

This clone turned up a few times. This rearrangement joins TRBV6-2 or TRBV6-3 to TRBJ2-7; D may be TRBD1 or TRBD2 (5 bases each). CDR3 size: 12 residues. Germline-derived CDR1 and CDR2 are MNHEY and SVGEGT. V lost 2 bases to trimming and J lost 9 bases, with 11 bases between them. The CDR3 coding sequence is TGTGCCAGCAGTTACGGGGGACCCAGGCAGTACTTC. This translates into CASSYGGPRQYF.